Listed below are T cell receptor beta chains from one sample, sequenced in a study of breast tumors, draining lymph nodes, adjacent tissues. TCRdb used MiXCR to reprocess the multiplex PCR reads, holding one entry per CDR3 protein. The sample has about 13,000 distinct CDR3 sequences, 50% seen once. Sequenced material: tumor-adjacent breast tissue. These TCRs come from a female donor with breast cancer. Some clones in this sample may be carry-over from other donors' samples. The CDR3 runs from the conserved cysteine through the conserved F or W. D genes are given only for firm matches. Where a row states a size, it is once, few, many or the class of an expanded clone; other rows omit it.

-	TRBV6-6	TRBJ2-7	13	-	CASSPGAPYEQYF	TGTGCCAGCAGTCCCGGGGCTCCATACGAGCAGTACTTC
-	TRBV12-3/TRBV12-4	TRBJ2-5	13	-	CASSRTEGETQYF	TGTGCCAGCAGTCGCACCGAGGGAGAGACCCAGTACTTC
TRBD2	TRBV6-5	TRBJ2-3	16	-	CAISPGTSGSTDTQYF	TGTGCCATCAGCCCCGGGACTAGCGGGAGCACAGATACGCAGTATTTT
-	TRBV6-5	TRBJ2-7	11	many	CASSSNYEQYF	TGTGCCAGCAGTTCCAACTACGAGCAGTACTTC
-	TRBV6-1	TRBJ2-4	17	-	CASSGGSRGGGKNIQYF	TGTGCCAGCAGTGGTGGATCCAGGGGCGGAGGGAAAAACATTCAGTACTTC
-	TRBV5-6	TRBJ2-1	12	few	CASSKGGDEQFF	TGTGCCAGCAGCAAAGGGGGGGATGAGCAGTTCTTC
-	TRBV10-2	TRBJ1-5	13	-	CASSVNRNQPQHF	TGCGCCAGCAGTGTTAACAGGAATCAGCCCCAGCATTTT
-	TRBV2	TRBJ1-2	13	-	CASSFGVSYGYTF	TGTGCCAGCAGTTTCGGGGTTAGCTATGGCTACACCTTC
-	TRBV29-1	TRBJ2-7	14	few	CSVEGQGVAGEQYF	TGCAGCGTTGAAGGCCAGGGTGTTGCTGGCGAGCAGTACTTC
TRBD2	TRBV19	TRBJ2-3	18	few	CASSINRDSPSGGLPQYF	TGTGCCAGTAGTATCAACCGGGACAGCCCTAGCGGGGGTCTCCCGCAGTATTTT
TRBD2	TRBV5-1	TRBJ2-7	15	medium-sized	CASSPRTSASYEQYF	TGCGCCAGCAGTCCCCGGACTAGCGCGTCCTACGAGCAGTACTTC
-	TRBV5-6	TRBJ2-1	13	medium-sized	CASRVWVGNEQFF	TGTGCCAGCAGAGTGTGGGTCGGCAATGAGCAGTTCTTC
TRBD1	TRBV7-8	TRBJ1-2	15	medium-sized	CASSSRTGGVNGYTF	TGTGCCAGCAGCTCAAGGACAGGCGGGGTGAATGGCTACACCTTC
TRBD1	TRBV20-1	TRBJ1-2	14	-	CSARVRQGAWGYTF	TGCAGTGCTAGAGTGAGGCAGGGGGCATGGGGCTACACCTTC
TRBD1	TRBV7-9	TRBJ1-1	16	-	CASSPGTGQGNTEAFF	TGTGCCAGCAGCCCCGGGACAGGACAGGGGAACACTGAAGCTTTCTTT
TRBD2	TRBV20-1	TRBJ2-1	16	medium-sized	CSATPLALAGRNEQFF	TGCAGTGCCACTCCCCTCGCACTAGCGGGCAGGAATGAGCAGTTCTTC
TRBD1	TRBV12-3/TRBV12-4	TRBJ2-7	16	-	CASSRDTGQVNNEQYF	TGTGCCAGCAGTCGAGACACCGGACAGGTTAACAACGAGCAGTACTTC
TRBD2	TRBV18	TRBJ2-2	16	many	CASSPQGLAFTGELFF	TGTGCCAGCTCACCGCAGGGACTAGCGTTCACCGGGGAGCTGTTTTTT
-	TRBV2	TRBJ1-4	13	-	CASNGGPNEKLFF	TGTGCCAGCAATGGGGGGCCTAATGAAAAACTGTTTTTT
TRBD1	TRBV24-1	TRBJ1-5	15	medium-sized	CATSPGQGKYQPQHF	TGTGCCACCAGTCCGGGACAGGGGAAGTATCAGCCCCAGCATTTT
-	TRBV7-9	TRBJ1-5	12	few	CASSPPRGPQHF	TGTGCCAGCAGCCCTCCGCGGGGGCCCCAGCATTTT
-	TRBV9	TRBJ2-1	15	few	CASSADNRAYNEQFF	TGTGCCAGCAGCGCAGACAATCGGGCCTACAATGAGCAGTTCTTC
-	TRBV15	TRBJ2-1	17	-	CATSSDDGGRYCNEQFF	TGTGCCACCAGCAGTGACGATGGGGGGCGCTATTGCAATGAGCAGTTCTTC
-	TRBV24-1	TRBJ2-3	15	medium-sized	CATSERFTSTDTQYF	TGTGCCACCAGTGAAAGGTTCACTAGCACAGATACGCAGTATTTT
TRBD2	TRBV3-1	TRBJ2-1	15	once	CASSQGGLANNEQLF	TGCGCCAGCAGCCAAGGGGGACTAGCGAACAATGAGCAGTTATTC
TRBD1	TRBV25-1	TRBJ2-3	17	-	CASSDPGGFFLGDTQYF	TGTGCCAGCAGTGACCCAGGGGGTTTCTTCTTGGGAGATACGCAGTATTTT
TRBD1	TRBV24-1	TRBJ1-4	17	-	CATSEPTDRGRVEKLFF	TGTGCCACCAGTGAACCTACGGACAGGGGGAGAGTTGAAAAACTGTTTTTT
-	TRBV24-1	TRBJ2-5	15	-	CATSDPTRLQETQYF	TGTGCCACCAGTGACCCGACTAGACTACAAGAGACCCAGTACTTC
TRBD1	TRBV18	TRBJ2-3	15	many	CASSPTGGVSDTQYF	TGTGCCAGCTCACCGACAGGGGGCGTATCAGATACGCAGTATTTT